A single sample gave rise to the 29 T cell receptor beta chains below, sequenced in a study of T cells in Graves' hyperthyroidism and ophthalmopathy. TCR beta CDR3 region amplification was performed from RNA transcripts. Using the HTBI primer set, a first-round RT-PCR was run on the TCR CDR3. TCRdb itself ran the multiplex PCR reads through MiXCR, one entry per CDR3 protein. Altogether approximately 370,000 distinct CDR3 sequences are present, about a sixth being singletons, with the ten largest covering around a third. Sequenced input: blood. Receptor source: a woman aged 25-40 years with Graves' hyperthyroidism that later progressed to Graves' ophthalmopathy.

The sample holds a few counts of this clonotype. This rearrangement joins TRBV28 to TRBJ1-1; TRBD1 is a possible D gene (5 bases). This CDR3 has 14 amino acids. Germline loops: CDR1 MDHEN, CDR2 SYDVKM. V lost 7 bases and J 1 base, leaving 13 bases between the germline ends. CDR3 sequence: CASKEGSANTEAFF. CDR3 bases: TGTGCCAGCAAGGAGGGGTCGGCGAACACTGAAGCTTTCTTT.

About this clonotype: A read error is possible here, since a much larger clone lies one base away. The V and J genes are TRBV5-1 and TRBJ2-7; no reliable D call. Trimming took 4 bases from V and 6 from J, leaving 17 bases between them. Germline lookup yields CDR1 SGHRS and CDR2 YFSETQ. The CDR3 totals 14 residues. The CDR3 sequence: CASSPDGLEPEQYF. The CDR3 DNA reads TGCGCCAGCAGCCCGGACGGGCTAGAACCCGAGCAGTACTTC.

This clonotype has at least ten counts. The chain carries TRBV12-3 or TRBV12-4 and TRBJ2-1; possible D gene TRBD1, 5 bases. The CDR3 is 15 residues long. V lost 5 bases, J lost 5 bases, and 16 bases lay in between. The CDR3 loop is CASSQGALQHNEQFF. In DNA, the CDR3 is TGTGCCAGCAGTCAAGGGGCTCTCCAGCACAATGAGCAGTTCTTC.

This clonotype appeared many times. V gene TRBV2 combines with J gene TRBJ2-3; 11 bases fit TRBD2. Trimming cost V 9 bases and J 3 bases; bases outside gene matches: 11. CDR3 length: 16 amino acids. Germline loops: CDR1 SNHLY, CDR2 FYNNEI. CDR3 in DNA: TGTGCCAGTATGTGGGAACTAGCGGGAGCTACAGATACGCAGTATTTT. Residues: CASMWELAGATDTQYF.

This clonotype was recorded at least ten times. The J gene is TRBJ1-3, the V gene TRBV7-9; D call uncertain. From germline, CDR1 is SEHNR and CDR2 FQNEAQ (reference sequence). The CDR3 spans 11 residues. With 8 bases removed from V and 2 bases from J, the gap between germline ends came to 4 bases. The CDR3 reads CASPAGNTIYF. CDR3 bases: TGTGCCAGCCCAGCTGGAAACACCATATATTTT.

V gene TRBV18 combines with J gene TRBJ1-3; tentatively, D is TRBD1 (5 bases). The V gene's germline CDR1 is KGHSH and CDR2 LQKENI. This CDR3 has 16 amino acids. The germline V and J ends were trimmed by 2 bases and 3 bases, with 14 bases remaining between them. The CDR3 coding sequence is TGTGCCAGCTCACCAGCCATCCCACAGGTTGGAAACACCATATATTTT. This codes for CASSPAIPQVGNTIYF. The variable domain in full, completed from reference TRBV18 and TRBJ1-3, reads NAGVMQNPRHLVRRRGQEARLRCSPMKGHSHVYWYRQLPEEGLKFMVYLQKENIIDESGMPKERFSAEFPKEGPSILRIQQVVRGDSAAYFCASSPAIPQVGNTIYFGEGSWLTVV.

This clonotype was recorded many times. The chain employs TRBV25-1 and TRBJ1-2; 8 nucleotides agree with TRBD1. The V gene's germline CDR1 is MGHDK and CDR2 SYGVNS. V lost 3 bases to trimming and J lost 8 bases; unmatched junction nucleotides: 20. The CDR3 is made up of 18 amino acids. The CDR3 nucleotides read TGTGCCAGCAGTGAGGGAACAGCTCCGGGACAGGAATCTTGGGGCTACACCTTC. As protein: CASSEGTAPGQESWGYTF.

This clonotype showed up many times. The chain employs TRBV20-1 and TRBJ2-3, with D possibly TRBD1 on 6 matching bases. Germline V gene sequence: CDR1 DFQATT, CDR2 SNEGSKA (reference sequence). The CDR3 loop spans 13 amino acids. Trimming took off 8 bases at V and 6 bases at J, with 18 bases between the two ends. The CDR3 reads CSSDDRTADTQYF. As DNA, the CDR3 is TGCAGTTCGGATGACAGGACCGCCGATACGCAGTATTTT.

The CDR3 bases are TGTGCCAGCAGCTTAGTTTCCGGGACAGATCTCCCTACTACCTTC. The encoded protein is CASSLVSGTDLPTTF. V is TRBV11-3 and J is TRBJ1-2; 7 bases fit TRBD1. Trimming at V came to 1 base and at J to 14 bases, leaving 16 bases not matched to a gene. CDR1 is SGHNT and CDR2 is YENEEA in the germline V gene. This CDR3 contains 15 residues.

This clonotype was recorded a few times. J is TRBJ1-5 and V is TRBV7-9; the D gene is possibly TRBD1 (5 bases). Trimming left V 4 bases short and J 5 bases short, with 9 bases between. Germline V gene lookup returns CDR1 SEHNR and CDR2 FQNEAQ (reference sequence). CDR3 length: 13 residues. The CDR3 loop reads CASSSAGYQPQHF. CDR3 sequence (DNA): TGTGCCAGCAGCTCCGCAGGGTATCAGCCCCAGCATTTT. The variable domain in full, completed from reference TRBV7-9 and TRBJ1-5, reads DTGVSQNPRHKITKRGQNVTFRCDPISEHNRLYWYRQTLGQGPEFLTYFQNEAQLEKSRLLSDRFSAERPKGSFSTLEIQRTEQGDSAMYLCASSSAGYQPQHFGDGTRLSIL.

Details on this clonotype: This may arise from a read error, as a much more abundant clone is one base away. Since the CDR3 does not end with the conserved phenylalanine or tryptophan, this likely comes from a read error. V and J are TRBV5-5 and TRBJ2-1, with D unresolved. Trimming removed 0 bases from V and 0 bases from J, with 7 bases in between. CDR3 length: 15 amino acids. Per germline, CDR1 SGHKS and CDR2 YYEKEE (reference sequence). CDR3 bases: TGTGCCAGCAGCTTGGTTTCTCACTCCTACAATGAGCAGTTCATC. It is translated as CASSLVSHSYNEQFI.

Many counts were recorded for this clonotype. The chain links TRBV28 to TRBJ2-5; 9 nucleotides line up with TRBD1. Germline CDR1 MDHEN, CDR2 SYDVKM. The J segment lost 4 bases and the V segment lost 4 bases, leaving 10 bases of the junction unmatched. This CDR3 region has 16 residues. Here the CDR3 DNA reads TGTGCCAGCAGTTCCATCGGGACAGGGCTTGGAGAGACCCAGTACTTC. Translation gives CASSSIGTGLGETQYF.

This clonotype was found many times. The CDR3 spells CASMSSGSYEQYF. CDR3 bases: TGTGCCAGCATGAGTAGCGGCTCCTACGAGCAGTACTTC. The chain has TRBV27 and TRBJ2-7; D possibly corresponds to TRBD2 (6 bases). The CDR3 runs to 13 residues. Trimming removed 7 bases from V and 0 bases from J, with 10 bases in between. Per germline, CDR1 MNHEY and CDR2 SMNVEV (reference sequence).

In its sample, this clonotype was seen many times. The chain is built from TRBV20-1 and TRBJ2-1, with a tentative D call TRBD2 (6 bases). There are 15 residues in the CDR3. Trimming stripped 0 bases from V and 5 bases from J, with 14 bases between. The germline V gene has CDR1 DFQATT and CDR2 SNEGSKA (reference sequence). The CDR3 region has the DNA TGCAGTGCTAGAGATTCAGGGAGGTTTGACAATGAGCAGTTCTTC. Translating it yields CSARDSGRFDNEQFF.

The rearrangement uses TRBV5-1 and TRBJ2-2, with TRBD1 identical over 7 bases. The CDR3 is 16 residues long. From germline, CDR1 is SGHRS and CDR2 YFSETQ. V gave up 4 bases and J gave up 4 bases; unmatched junction bases: 10. The CDR3, as DNA: TGCGCCAGCAGCGTGGCCCGGGACAGTATCACCGGGGAGCTGTTTTTT. As protein: CASSVARDSITGELFF.

The rearrangement uses TRBV14 and TRBJ2-7; perhaps TRBD2 as D (5 bases). From germline, CDR1 is SGHDN and CDR2 FVKESK. The CDR3 contains 12 residues. The V end was cut by 1 base, the J end by 6 bases, with 7 bases between. The CDR3 DNA reads as TGTGCCAGCAGCCAAGCGGGGTCCGAGCAGTACTTC. Translating gives CASSQAGSEQYF.

The chain uses TRBV4-1 and TRBJ1-2; the match to TRBD1 covers 7 bases. The CDR3 contains 18 residues. The germline V gene encodes CDR1 MGHRA and CDR2 YSYEKL. Germline trimming cut 0 bases from V and 0 bases from J; bases unmatched to any gene: 10. CDR3 DNA sequence: TGCGCCAGCAGCCAAGATCCGAGAGGACAGGCCTCTAACTATGGCTACACCTTC. This translates into CASSQDPRGQASNYGYTF.

This clonotype was counted at least ten times. V usage is TRBV13 and J usage is TRBJ1-2; D remains unclear. V was cut by 2 bases and J by 5 bases, with 12 bases left in between. Germline loops: CDR1 PRHDT, CDR2 FYEKMQ (reference sequence). The CDR3 covers 14 residues. Here the CDR3 reads CASSLRGATYGYTF. The CDR3 DNA reads TGTGCCAGCAGCTTACGGGGAGCCACTTATGGCTACACCTTC. Drawing the rest from reference TRBV13 and TRBJ1-2, the complete variable domain is AAGVIQSPRHLIKEKRETATLKCYPIPRHDTVYWYQQGPGQDPQFLISFYEKMQSDKGSIPDRFSAQQFSDYHSELNMSSLELGDSALYFCASSLRGATYGYTFGSGTRLTVV.

The rearrangement uses TRBV20-1 and TRBJ2-7; D unclear. Germline CDR1 DFQATT, CDR2 SNEGSKA (reference sequence). V lost 6 bases to trimming and J lost 1 base, with 13 bases between them. The CDR3 length is 13 residues. CDR3 in DNA: TGCAGTGCCATTCCGGGCGGATCCTACGAGCAGTACTTC. This gives the protein CSAIPGGSYEQYF.

The chain recombines TRBV20-1 with TRBJ2-2; maybe TRBD2 (6 bases). The CDR3 has 15 amino acids. V was pared by 3 bases and J by 4 bases, with 15 bases between. In germline, CDR1 is DFQATT, CDR2 SNEGSKA (reference sequence). The CDR3 is CSASRAEGFTGELFF. For the CDR3, the DNA is TGCAGTGCTAGCCGCGCGGAGGGGTTCACCGGGGAGCTGTTTTTT.

This clonotype was recorded many times. The chain uses TRBV5-1 and TRBJ2-2; no clear D. Trimming pared 1 base from V and 0 bases from J, leaving 10 bases between. This CDR3 comprises 16 residues. Germline CDR1 and CDR2: SGHRS and YFSETQ. The CDR3 DNA reads TGCGCCAGCAGCTTGATTCGGGCGACGAACACCGGGGAGCTGTTTTTT. Translation gives CASSLIRATNTGELFF.

This clonotype has ten or more counts. This chain connects TRBV28 to TRBJ2-2; the match to TRBD1 covers 9 bases. The CDR3 extends over 19 amino acids. The junction had 13 bases not matched to a gene; V was cut back by 3 bases and J by 2 bases. Germline loops: CDR1 MDHEN, CDR2 SYDVKM. CDR3 amino acids: CASSFPLKGTGKNTGELFF. CDR3 sequence (DNA): TGTGCCAGCAGTTTTCCCTTAAAGGGGACAGGGAAAAACACCGGGGAGCTGTTTTTT.

This clonotype has at least ten counts. The CDR3, as DNA: TGTGCCAGCAGCCGTAGCGATTTGGGCACAGATACGCAGTATTTT. Protein product: CASSRSDLGTDTQYF. J is TRBJ2-3 and V is TRBV3-1; D perhaps matches TRBD2 (5 bases). This CDR3 has 15 residues. The germline CDR1 and CDR2 sequences are LGHDT and YNNKEL (reference sequence). V was pared by 4 bases and J by 1 base, with 12 bases between.

This clonotype was recorded many times. The rearrangement uses TRBV28 and TRBJ2-7; either TRBD1 or TRBD2 may fit D (5 bases each). The CDR3 is made up of 14 amino acids. Per germline, CDR1 MDHEN and CDR2 SYDVKM. V lost 6 bases and J 1 base, leaving 13 bases between the germline ends. CDR3 coding DNA: TGTGCCAGCAGCACCGCCGGGGCATCCTACGAGCAGTACTTC. Translated, it gives CASSTAGASYEQYF.

There are many counts of this clonotype. The V gene is TRBV28, the J gene TRBJ2-7, with D tentatively TRBD1 (6 bases). The V gene's germline CDR1 is MDHEN and CDR2 SYDVKM. The CDR3 has 15 residues. V was clipped by 5 bases and J by 0 bases, with 14 bases between them. This CDR3 is CASSQNRALSYEQYF. CDR3 in DNA: TGTGCCAGCAGTCAGAACAGGGCACTCTCCTACGAGCAGTACTTC.

This clonotype was picked up many times. CDR3 loop: CASRDNPKNIQYF. The CDR3 DNA sequence: TGTGCCAGCAGGGACAATCCCAAAAACATTCAGTACTTC. V gene TRBV11-3 combines with J gene TRBJ2-4; D might be TRBD1 (5 bases). CDR3 length equals 13 residues. Per the germline V gene, CDR1 is SGHNT and CDR2 is YENEEA. Trimming removed 6 bases from V and 2 bases from J, with 8 bases in between.

This clonotype occurred many times. The CDR3 loop reads CASSLSRAGVEYGYTF. Here the CDR3 DNA reads TGTGCCAGCAGCTTATCTCGAGCGGGGGTGGAGTATGGCTACACCTTC. The chain carries TRBV5-4 and TRBJ1-2, with a weak D call TRBD1 (5 bases). The germline gives CDR1 SGHNT, CDR2 YYREEE (reference sequence). V gave up 2 bases and J gave up 5 bases, with 19 bases separating them. The CDR3 is 16 residues long.

The chain recombines TRBV6-1 with TRBJ2-4; 7 nucleotides match TRBD2. From germline, CDR1 is MNHNS and CDR2 SASEGT. With V trimmed by 7 bases and J by 0 bases, 6 bases remained unmatched. This CDR3 is 15 amino acids long. CDR3 region: CASTQSGKAKNIQYF. The CDR3, as DNA: TGTGCCAGCACCCAAAGCGGGAAAGCCAAAAACATTCAGTACTTC.

In its sample, this clonotype was seen many times. The V call is TRBV15, the J call TRBJ1-4, with TRBD1 matching over 9 bases. CDR1 is LNHNV and CDR2 is YYDKDF in the germline V gene (reference sequence). The CDR3 covers 16 residues. V shed 3 bases and J 3 bases; nucleotides not matched to a gene: 5. The CDR3 is CATSRDRGKANEKLFF. The CDR3 nucleotides read TGTGCCACCAGCAGGGACAGGGGCAAGGCTAATGAAAAACTGTTTTTT.